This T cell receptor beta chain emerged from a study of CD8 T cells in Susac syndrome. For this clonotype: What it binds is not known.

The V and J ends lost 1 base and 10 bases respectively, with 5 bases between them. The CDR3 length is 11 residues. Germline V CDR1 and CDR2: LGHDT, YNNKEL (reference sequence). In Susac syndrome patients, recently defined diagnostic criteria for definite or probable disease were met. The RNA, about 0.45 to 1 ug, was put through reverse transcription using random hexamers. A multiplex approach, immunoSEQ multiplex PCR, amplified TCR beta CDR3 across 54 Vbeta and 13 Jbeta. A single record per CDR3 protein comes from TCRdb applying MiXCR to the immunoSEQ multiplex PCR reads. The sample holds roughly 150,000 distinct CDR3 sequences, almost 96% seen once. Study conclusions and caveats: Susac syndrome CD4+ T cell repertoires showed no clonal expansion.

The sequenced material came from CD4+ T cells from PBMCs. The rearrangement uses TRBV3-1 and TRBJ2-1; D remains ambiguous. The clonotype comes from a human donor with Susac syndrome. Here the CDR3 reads CASSQVQEQFF. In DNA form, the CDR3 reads TGTGCCAGCAGCCAAGTTCAGGAGCAGTTCTTC.